Described below is a single T cell receptor beta chain sequence and its context. This CDR3 has 18 amino acids. V lost 4 bases to trimming and J lost 2 bases; unmatched junction nucleotides: 12. The germline CDR1 and CDR2 sequences are SGHAT and FQNNGV. The sample originates from a study of Siglec-9 on CD8 T cells in melanoma. The table came from immunoSEQ multiplex PCR; TCRdb's copy has only in-frame clones and leaves some out. The sample has tens of thousands of clones, about 80% seen once. The sequencing input was Siglec-9- CD8+ T cells sorted from blood. This TCR derives from a human donor in good health. The chain employs TRBV11-2 and TRBJ2-3; 10 bases align to TRBD1. CDR3 coding DNA: TGTGCCAGCAGCTCGAGGTCTGTAGGGACAGGGGACACAGATACGCAGTATTTT. It yields the protein CASSSRSVGTGDTDTQYF.